Listed below are T cell receptor beta chains from one sample, sequenced in a study of CD8+CD57+ T cells in acquired aplastic anemia. TCRdb analysed the reads with MiXCR anew, one entry per CDR3 protein. The table lists approximately 180,000 distinct CDR3 sequences, under 55% of them singletons, with 1.1% in the top ten. Sequencing was performed on sorted CD4+, CD8+, or CD8+CD57+ T cells (not recorded which) from PBMCs. These receptors all stem from a human donor with aplastic anemia. Each CDR3 is given with its conserved first and last residue. The order of the fields is clone size, V gene, J gene, CDR3 length, D gene, CDR3 protein, CDR3 DNA. D genes are given only for firm matches. Only some rows state a clone size, as once, few, many or a class for expanded clones.

clone size: many
V gene: TRBV19
J gene: TRBJ1-6
CDR3 length: 17
D gene: TRBD1
CDR3 protein: CASSITRGQGVGSPLHF
CDR3 DNA: TGTGCCAGTAGTATCACTCGGGGACAGGGGGTAGGCTCACCCCTCCACTTT

clone size: few
V gene: TRBV12-3/TRBV12-4
J gene: TRBJ2-7
CDR3 length: 14
D gene: NA
CDR3 protein: CASRPRGSWDEQYF
CDR3 DNA: TGTGCCAGCAGGCCCAGAGGGAGCTGGGACGAGCAGTACTTC

clone size: NA
V gene: TRBV24-1
J gene: TRBJ2-1
CDR3 length: 16
D gene: NA
CDR3 protein: CATSDSVATAYNEQFF
CDR3 DNA: TGTGCCACCAGTGATTCAGTAGCGACAGCCTACAATGAGCAGTTCTTC

clone size: NA
V gene: TRBV9
J gene: TRBJ1-5
CDR3 length: 13
D gene: NA
CDR3 protein: CASSEGSGQPQHF
CDR3 DNA: TGTGCCAGCAGCGAGGGGAGTGGTCAGCCCCAGCATTTT

clone size: NA
V gene: TRBV10-3
J gene: TRBJ1-2
CDR3 length: 20
D gene: TRBD1
CDR3 protein: CDIRGGMRVSTGGINYGYTF
CDR3 DNA: TGTGACATCAGGGGGGGCATGCGCGTTTCAACAGGGGGAATCAACTATGGCTACACCTTC

clone size: NA
V gene: TRBV10-2
J gene: TRBJ2-3
CDR3 length: 17
D gene: TRBD2
CDR3 protein: CASSEFSVAGDTDTQYF
CDR3 DNA: TGCGCCAGCAGTGAGTTCTCGGTAGCGGGAGACACAGATACGCAGTATTTT

clone size: NA
V gene: TRBV29-1
J gene: TRBJ1-1
CDR3 length: 10
D gene: NA
CDR3 protein: CSGEGGGAFF
CDR3 DNA: TGCAGCGGTGAGGGGGGGGGGGCTTTCTTT

clone size: NA
V gene: TRBV2
J gene: TRBJ2-7
CDR3 length: 14
D gene: TRBD1
CDR3 protein: CASSAGTGVYEQYF
CDR3 DNA: TGTGCCAGCAGTGCCGGGACAGGGGTCTACGAGCAGTACTTC

clone size: many
V gene: TRBV7-9
J gene: TRBJ2-5
CDR3 length: 15
D gene: TRBD1
CDR3 protein: CASSLGSTGKETQYF
CDR3 DNA: TGTGCCAGCAGCTTAGGATCGACAGGGAAAGAGACCCAGTACTTC

clone size: many
V gene: TRBV5-6
J gene: TRBJ2-7
CDR3 length: 18
D gene: NA
CDR3 protein: CASSLAYPTGGFSYEQYF
CDR3 DNA: TGTGCCAGCAGCTTGGCATACCCAACGGGGGGCTTCTCCTACGAGCAGTACTTC

clone size: NA
V gene: TRBV5-1
J gene: TRBJ2-5
CDR3 length: 15
D gene: NA
CDR3 protein: CASSLVGLSGETQYF
CDR3 DNA: TGCGCCAGCAGCTTGGTAGGGCTATCGGGGGAGACCCAGTACTTC

clone size: many
V gene: TRBV7-2
J gene: TRBJ2-7
CDR3 length: 13
D gene: NA
CDR3 protein: CASSPGIPYEQYF
CDR3 DNA: TGTGCCAGCAGCCCCGGGATCCCCTACGAGCAGTACTTC

clone size: NA
V gene: TRBV20-1
J gene: TRBJ2-7
CDR3 length: 13
D gene: TRBD1
CDR3 protein: CSATGQRNYEQYF
CDR3 DNA: TGCAGTGCTACGGGACAGAGGAACTACGAGCAGTACTTC

clone size: few
V gene: TRBV7-9
J gene: TRBJ2-2
CDR3 length: 17
D gene: TRBD2
CDR3 protein: CASSPPGLAGNAGELFF
CDR3 DNA: TGTGCCAGCAGCCCGCCCGGACTAGCGGGGAACGCCGGGGAGCTGTTTTTT

clone size: many
V gene: TRBV7-9
J gene: TRBJ1-1
CDR3 length: 14
D gene: TRBD1
CDR3 protein: CASSFDRGVTEAFF
CDR3 DNA: TGTGCCAGCAGCTTCGACAGGGGGGTCACTGAAGCTTTCTTT

clone size: many
V gene: TRBV5-8
J gene: TRBJ1-6
CDR3 length: 15
D gene: NA
CDR3 protein: CASSLAGSYNSPLHF
CDR3 DNA: TGTGCCAGCAGCTTGGCTGGCAGCTACAATTCACCCCTCCACTTT

clone size: many
V gene: TRBV12-3/TRBV12-4
J gene: TRBJ2-5
CDR3 length: 15
D gene: NA
CDR3 protein: CASSHHRGSEETQYF
CDR3 DNA: TGTGCCAGCAGTCACCACCGGGGGAGTGAAGAGACCCAGTACTTC

clone size: NA
V gene: TRBV5-1
J gene: TRBJ1-6
CDR3 length: 16
D gene: NA
CDR3 protein: CASSGTGSRGNSPLHF
CDR3 DNA: TGCGCCAGCAGCGGCACAGGGAGTCGAGGTAATTCACCCCTCCACTTT

clone size: many
V gene: TRBV2
J gene: TRBJ2-1
CDR3 length: 17
D gene: TRBD2
CDR3 protein: CASSKFGRGSSYNEQFF
CDR3 DNA: TGTGCCAGCAGTAAGTTTGGGCGGGGGAGCTCCTACAATGAGCAGTTCTTC

clone size: NA
V gene: TRBV7-9
J gene: TRBJ2-6
CDR3 length: 15
D gene: NA
CDR3 protein: CASRGIGPGANVLTF
CDR3 DNA: TGTGCCAGCAGAGGGATAGGTCCTGGGGCCAACGTCCTGACTTTC

clone size: many
V gene: TRBV29-1
J gene: TRBJ2-5
CDR3 length: 15
D gene: TRBD1
CDR3 protein: CSVEVSGGRQETQYF
CDR3 DNA: TGCAGCGTTGAAGTGTCAGGGGGCCGACAAGAGACCCAGTACTTC

clone size: NA
V gene: TRBV10-3
J gene: TRBJ1-5
CDR3 length: 16
D gene: NA
CDR3 protein: CAISDREPLSNQPQHF
CDR3 DNA: TGTGCCATCAGTGACCGGGAGCCACTTAGCAATCAGCCCCAGCATTTT

clone size: many
V gene: TRBV5-5
J gene: TRBJ1-5
CDR3 length: 15
D gene: NA
CDR3 protein: CASSLAGSSNQPQHF
CDR3 DNA: TGTGCCAGCAGCTTGGCGGGGTCAAGCAATCAGCCCCAGCATTTT

clone size: once
V gene: TRBV9
J gene: TRBJ2-2
CDR3 length: 14
D gene: NA
CDR3 protein: CASSVVQNTGELFF
CDR3 DNA: TGTGCCAGCAGCGTAGTGCAGAACACCGGGGAGCTGTTTTTT

clone size: few
V gene: TRBV18
J gene: TRBJ1-1
CDR3 length: 13
D gene: TRBD1
CDR3 protein: CATRDSLNTEAFF
CDR3 DNA: TGTGCCACCCGGGACAGCCTGAACACTGAAGCTTTCTTT

clone size: many
V gene: TRBV6-1
J gene: TRBJ1-1
CDR3 length: 15
D gene: TRBD1
CDR3 protein: CASSKGQGFNTEAFF
CDR3 DNA: TGTGCCAGCAGCAAAGGACAGGGTTTCAACACTGAAGCTTTCTTT

clone size: NA
V gene: TRBV15
J gene: TRBJ1-1
CDR3 length: 14
D gene: NA
CDR3 protein: CATSSLLDLTEAFF
CDR3 DNA: TGTGCCACCAGCAGTCTCCTCGACCTCACTGAAGCTTTCTTT

clone size: NA
V gene: TRBV3-1
J gene: TRBJ2-5
CDR3 length: 15
D gene: TRBD2
CDR3 protein: CASSQGLAGAETQYF
CDR3 DNA: TGTGCCAGCAGCCAAGGCCTAGCGGGGGCAGAGACCCAGTACTTC

clone size: NA
V gene: TRBV20-1
J gene: TRBJ2-1
CDR3 length: 18
D gene: NA
CDR3 protein: CSASSIAPGGSSYNEQFF
CDR3 DNA: TGCAGTGCCAGTAGTATAGCCCCAGGCGGTAGCTCCTACAATGAGCAGTTCTTC

clone size: NA
V gene: TRBV24-1
J gene: TRBJ1-2
CDR3 length: 13
D gene: NA
CDR3 protein: CATSGPRNYGYTF
CDR3 DNA: TGTGCCACCAGTGGACCAAGAAACTATGGCTACACCTTC

clone size: NA
V gene: TRBV20-1
J gene: TRBJ2-3
CDR3 length: 12
D gene: NA
CDR3 protein: CSASLSTDTQYF
CDR3 DNA: TGCAGTGCTAGTCTGAGCACAGATACGCAGTATTTT

clone size: many
V gene: TRBV6-1
J gene: TRBJ2-1
CDR3 length: 13
D gene: NA
CDR3 protein: CASTGGAYNEQFF
CDR3 DNA: TGTGCCAGCACCGGAGGGGCCTACAATGAGCAGTTCTTC

clone size: once
V gene: TRBV9
J gene: TRBJ2-5
CDR3 length: 17
D gene: NA
CDR3 protein: CASSVANGGAPEETQYF
CDR3 DNA: TGTGCCAGCAGCGTAGCGAACGGGGGAGCCCCTGAGGAGACCCAGTACTTC

clone size: many
V gene: TRBV7-9
J gene: TRBJ2-2
CDR3 length: 12
D gene: NA
CDR3 protein: CASSSQTGELFF
CDR3 DNA: TGTGCCAGCAGCTCGCAAACCGGGGAGCTGTTTTTT

clone size: few
V gene: TRBV6-1
J gene: TRBJ1-4
CDR3 length: 15
D gene: NA
CDR3 protein: CASSPPGRGNEKLFF
CDR3 DNA: TGTGCCAGCAGCCCCCCGGGGAGGGGTAACGAAAAACTGTTTTTT

clone size: NA
V gene: TRBV7-7
J gene: TRBJ1-3
CDR3 length: 15
D gene: NA
CDR3 protein: CASSLLPGSGNTIYF
CDR3 DNA: TGTGCTAGCAGCTTACTTCCGGGCTCTGGAAACACCATATATTTT

clone size: NA
V gene: TRBV15
J gene: TRBJ2-7
CDR3 length: 14
D gene: TRBD1
CDR3 protein: CATSRDQGAREQYF
CDR3 DNA: TGTGCCACCAGCAGAGATCAGGGGGCGCGTGAGCAGTACTTC

clone size: NA
V gene: TRBV10-3
J gene: TRBJ1-5
CDR3 length: 15
D gene: TRBD1
CDR3 protein: CAISTTGDSNQPQHF
CDR3 DNA: TGTGCCATCAGTACGACAGGGGATAGCAATCAGCCCCAGCATTTT

clone size: NA
V gene: TRBV10-3
J gene: TRBJ1-2
CDR3 length: 13
D gene: NA
CDR3 protein: CAISWDNTYGYTF
CDR3 DNA: TGTGCCATCAGTTGGGACAACACCTATGGCTACACCTTC

clone size: NA
V gene: TRBV11-2
J gene: TRBJ2-1
CDR3 length: 14
D gene: TRBD1
CDR3 protein: CASSTRDSANEQFF
CDR3 DNA: TGTGCCAGCAGCACTCGGGACAGCGCGAATGAGCAGTTCTTC

clone size: many
V gene: TRBV7-2
J gene: TRBJ1-5
CDR3 length: 13
D gene: NA
CDR3 protein: CASSPDGGQPQHF
CDR3 DNA: TGTGCCAGCAGCCCGGATGGGGGACAGCCCCAGCATTTT

clone size: NA
V gene: TRBV7-9
J gene: TRBJ1-2
CDR3 length: 13
D gene: NA
CDR3 protein: CASSDRQIYGYTF
CDR3 DNA: TGTGCCAGCAGCGATAGACAAATCTATGGCTACACCTTC

clone size: NA
V gene: TRBV7-9
J gene: TRBJ1-1
CDR3 length: 12
D gene: NA
CDR3 protein: CASSVAGRDAFF
CDR3 DNA: TGTGCCAGCAGCGTAGCGGGCAGGGATGCTTTCTTT

clone size: NA
V gene: TRBV7-3
J gene: TRBJ2-3
CDR3 length: 14
D gene: NA
CDR3 protein: CASSLGGTTDTQYF
CDR3 DNA: TGTGCCAGCAGCTTAGGCGGAACAACAGATACGCAGTATTTT

clone size: NA
V gene: TRBV10-3
J gene: TRBJ1-6
CDR3 length: 18
D gene: NA
CDR3 protein: CAISESGGYSSYNSPLHF
CDR3 DNA: TGTGCCATCAGTGAGTCGGGCGGCTATAGCTCCTATAATTCACCCCTCCACTTT

clone size: few
V gene: TRBV7-6
J gene: TRBJ2-5
CDR3 length: 14
D gene: NA
CDR3 protein: CASSPLGGAETQYF
CDR3 DNA: TGTGCCAGCAGTCCCCTTGGGGGCGCAGAGACCCAGTACTTC

clone size: many
V gene: TRBV7-2
J gene: TRBJ1-3
CDR3 length: 13
D gene: TRBD1
CDR3 protein: CASSSGTGKTIYF
CDR3 DNA: TGTGCCAGCAGCTCCGGGACAGGGAAGACCATATATTTT

clone size: once
V gene: TRBV7-9
J gene: TRBJ1-2
CDR3 length: 12
D gene: NA
CDR3 protein: CASSLRYDGYTF
CDR3 DNA: TGTGCCAGCAGCTTAAGATATGATGGCTACACCTTC

clone size: many
V gene: TRBV5-8
J gene: TRBJ1-2
CDR3 length: 14
D gene: TRBD1
CDR3 protein: CASRQTGLGYGYTF
CDR3 DNA: TGTGCCAGCAGGCAGACAGGGCTGGGCTATGGCTACACCTTC

clone size: few
V gene: TRBV20-1
J gene: TRBJ1-1
CDR3 length: 12
D gene: NA
CDR3 protein: CSGTDVGRWAFF
CDR3 DNA: TGCAGTGGTACAGACGTGGGTAGGTGGGCTTTCTTT

clone size: NA
V gene: TRBV2
J gene: TRBJ2-5
CDR3 length: 11
D gene: TRBD2
CDR3 protein: CATKSGGPQYF
CDR3 DNA: TGTGCCACAAAAAGCGGGGGGCCCCAGTACTTC

clone size: NA
V gene: TRBV20-1
J gene: TRBJ1-6
CDR3 length: 15
D gene: NA
CDR3 protein: CSARSLDRDNSPLHF
CDR3 DNA: TGCAGTGCTAGATCCTTGGACAGAGATAATTCACCCCTCCACTTT

clone size: NA
V gene: TRBV20-1
J gene: TRBJ2-5
CDR3 length: 16
D gene: TRBD1
CDR3 protein: CSASGQSGTGEETQYF
CDR3 DNA: TGCAGTGCTAGTGGCCAATCCGGGACAGGGGAGGAGACCCAGTACTTC

clone size: many
V gene: TRBV7-8
J gene: TRBJ1-2
CDR3 length: 13
D gene: NA
CDR3 protein: CASSRQTNYGYTF
CDR3 DNA: TGTGCCAGCAGCCGACAGACAAACTATGGCTACACCTTC